One and the same sample provided the 14 T cell receptor beta chains below, sequenced in a study of cytomegalovirus exposure and HLA in healthy donors. PCR was performed using 60 Vbeta and 13 Jbeta primers. Only in-frame clones appear in the TCRdb table, and some are missing; sequencing was by immunoSEQ multiplex PCR. This sample has about 140,000 clones; roughly 76% occur once, and the top ten carry 1.2%. Sample: PBMCs. Receptors were obtained from a female donor in good health and CMV-seronegative.

V and J are TRBV6-1 and TRBJ2-5; TRBD1 agrees at 8 bases. CDR1 and CDR2 (germline): MNHNS, SASEGT. V was clipped by 8 bases and J by 2 bases; unmatched bases: 4. The CDR3 is 13 residues long. The CDR3 loop is CASPGQGQETQYF. The CDR3 bases are TGTGCCAGCCCAGGACAGGGACAAGAGACCCAGTACTTC.

This clone appeared many times. Here the CDR3 reads CSVTRTGRNGYTF. DNA of the CDR3: TGCAGCGTTACCAGGACAGGGCGGAATGGCTACACCTTC. The V and J genes are TRBV29-1 and TRBJ1-2, with 8 bases matching TRBD1. Germline CDR1 reads SQVTM; CDR2 reads ANQGSEA. V was pared by 5 bases and J by 6 bases, with 8 bases of the junction left unmatched. This CDR3 comprises 13 residues. Variable domain in full (rest from reference TRBV29-1 and TRBJ1-2): SAVISQKPSRDICQRGTSLTIQCQVDSQVTMMFWYRQQPGQSLTLIATANQGSEATYESGFVIDKFPISRPNLTFSTLTVSNMSPEDSSIYLCSVTRTGRNGYTFGSGTRLTVV.

This chain joins TRBV15 and TRBJ2-3, with TRBD1 matching 12 bases. CDR3 size: 16 residues. V dropped 5 bases and J dropped 0; count of bases not matched to a gene: 3. In germline, CDR1 is LNHNV, CDR2 YYDKDF (reference sequence). The CDR3 here is CATSLGQGASTDTQYF. In DNA form, the CDR3 reads TGTGCCACCAGCTTGGGACAGGGGGCTAGCACAGATACGCAGTATTTT.

This clone was found a few times. The CDR3 is CAISEGRNLVAYEQYF. CDR3 in DNA: TGTGCCATCAGTGAGGGCAGGAACCTCGTGGCCTACGAGCAGTACTTC. This chain links TRBV10-3 with TRBJ2-7, with D uncertain. In germline, CDR1 is ENHRY, CDR2 SYGVKD. V lost 2 bases to trimming and J lost 2 bases, with 16 bases between them. CDR3 length: 16 residues.

This clone was recorded a few times. This chain links TRBV5-6 with TRBJ1-1; D is unclear. Germline CDR1 and CDR2: SGHDT and YYEEEE. The CDR3 is 11 amino acids. The V gene lost 4 bases and the J gene lost 9 bases, with 10 bases spanning the gap. This chain's CDR3 is CASSLGLKAFF. In nucleotides, the CDR3 is TGTGCCAGCAGCCTCGGACTGAAAGCTTTCTTT.

This clone was seen a single time. J is TRBJ2-7 and V is TRBV7-8; D is perhaps TRBD1 (5 bases). Germline-derived CDR1 and CDR2 are SGHVS and FQNEAQ. Trimming took 0 bases from V and 1 from J, leaving 10 bases between them. There are 15 residues in the CDR3. The CDR3 DNA follows: TGTGCCAGCAGCTTAGCAAAGACAGATTCCTACGAGCAGTACTTC. Translating gives CASSLAKTDSYEQYF.

This chain links TRBV19 with TRBJ2-6, with D possibly TRBD2 on 5 matching bases. The ends were cut back, 2 bases at V and 0 bases at J, with 14 bases in the middle. The length of the CDR3 is 18 residues. Germline V gene sequence: CDR1 LNHDA, CDR2 SQIVND (reference sequence). The CDR3 bases are TGTGCCAGTAGTATAAGGACCTCCGGGGTCTCTGGGGCCAACGTCCTGACTTTC. As protein: CASSIRTSGVSGANVLTF.

Here the CDR3 reads CASSAGFHEQYF. CDR3 DNA: TGTGCCAGCAGTGCAGGGTTTCACGAGCAGTACTTC. This rearrangement joins TRBV6-6 to TRBJ2-7; weak D call: TRBD1 (5 bases). Looked up from germline, CDR1 is MNHNY and CDR2 is SVGAGI (reference sequence). Trimming stripped 5 bases from V and 5 bases from J, with 10 bases between. The CDR3 has 12 amino acids.

This chain uses TRBV5-3 with TRBJ1-2, with 7 bases lining up with TRBD1. TRBV5-3 is an ORF, with its function uncertain. V gave up 4 bases and J gave up 0 bases; unmatched junction bases: 3. The CDR3 is made up of 14 amino acids. The CDR3: CARSPGTANYGYTF. CDR3 nucleotide sequence: TGTGCCAGAAGCCCCGGGACAGCTAACTATGGCTACACCTTC.

This sequence joins TRBV6-1 and TRBJ2-5; D is possibly TRBD2 (6 bases). The germline V and J ends were trimmed by 4 bases and 1 base, with 10 bases remaining between them. Germline CDR1 MNHNS, CDR2 SASEGT. The length of the CDR3 is 14 residues. The CDR3 spells CASSAGSSQETQYF. As DNA, the CDR3 is TGTGCCAGCAGTGCCGGGAGTTCCCAAGAGACCCAGTACTTC.

The sample holds a few counts of this clone. The chain links TRBV27 to TRBJ2-7; 7 nucleotides agree with TRBD2. Germline CDR1 MNHEY, CDR2 SMNVEV (reference sequence). J was trimmed by 7 bases and V by 3 bases; bases with no gene match: 9. The CDR3 totals 14 residues. CDR3 sequence: CASSFLAGVQEQYF. The CDR3 nucleotides read TGTGCCAGCAGTTTTCTGGCGGGAGTCCAGGAGCAGTACTTC.

This chain connects TRBV27 to TRBJ1-5, with unresolved D. Between the trimmed V and J ends, which lost 7 bases and 0 bases, there was a span of 10 bases. CDR3 size: 14 residues. The germline gives CDR1 MNHEY, CDR2 SMNVEV (reference sequence). The CDR3 nucleotides read TGTGCCAGCAAAGGAGATTATAGCAATCAGCCCCAGCATTTT. Its translation: CASKGDYSNQPQHF.

A single count supports this clone. The V call is TRBV5-1, the J call TRBJ2-1, with a tentative D call TRBD1 (5 bases). V was pared by 0 bases and J by 0 bases, with 16 bases between. CDR1 is SGHRS and CDR2 is YFSETQ in the germline V gene. The CDR3 contains 18 residues. DNA of the CDR3: TGCGCCAGCAGCTTGGAGGGGTCGGCCCTTAGCTCCTACAATGAGCAGTTCTTC. Amino acids: CASSLEGSALSSYNEQFF.

The chain is built from TRBV6-1 and TRBJ2-1, with 10 bases that match TRBD2. With 10 bases clipped from V and 4 bases from J, the junction kept 10 bases outside the gene matches. This CDR3 has 15 residues. The germline V gene has CDR1 MNHNS and CDR2 SASEGT. CDR3 nucleotide sequence: TGTGCCACCGAGGGACTAGCGCAGACTTACAATGAGCAGTTCTTC. Translation: CATEGLAQTYNEQFF.